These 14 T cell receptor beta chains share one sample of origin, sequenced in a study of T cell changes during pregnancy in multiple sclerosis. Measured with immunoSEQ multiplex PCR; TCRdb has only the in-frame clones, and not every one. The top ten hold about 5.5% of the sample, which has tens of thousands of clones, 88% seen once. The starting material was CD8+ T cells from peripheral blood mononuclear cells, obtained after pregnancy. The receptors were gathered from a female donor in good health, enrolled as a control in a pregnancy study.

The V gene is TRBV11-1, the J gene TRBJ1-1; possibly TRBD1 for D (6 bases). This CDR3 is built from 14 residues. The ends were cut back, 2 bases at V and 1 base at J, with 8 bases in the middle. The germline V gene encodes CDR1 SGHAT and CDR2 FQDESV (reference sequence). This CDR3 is CASSLMGQNTEAFF. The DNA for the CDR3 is TGTGCCAGCAGCTTAATGGGACAGAACACTGAAGCTTTCTTT.

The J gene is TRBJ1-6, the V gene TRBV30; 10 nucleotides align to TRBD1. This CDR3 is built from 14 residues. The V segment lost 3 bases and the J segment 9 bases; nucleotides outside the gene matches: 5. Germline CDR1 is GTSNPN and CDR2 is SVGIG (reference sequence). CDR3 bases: TGTGCCTGGAGCGCCGGGACAGGGGCTTCACCCCTCCACTTT. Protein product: CAWSAGTGASPLHF.

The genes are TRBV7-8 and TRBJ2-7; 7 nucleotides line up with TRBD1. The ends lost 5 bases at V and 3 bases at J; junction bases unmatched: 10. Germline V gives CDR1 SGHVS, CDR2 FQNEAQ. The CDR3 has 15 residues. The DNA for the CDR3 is TGTGCCAGCAGCATCTCACAGGGGTACGACTACGAGCAGTACTTC. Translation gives CASSISQGYDYEQYF.

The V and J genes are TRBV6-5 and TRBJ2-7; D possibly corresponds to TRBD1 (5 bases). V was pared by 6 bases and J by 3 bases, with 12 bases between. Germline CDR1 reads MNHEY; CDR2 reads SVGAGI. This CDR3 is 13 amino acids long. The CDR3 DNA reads TGTGCCAGCAGGGACAAGGCGGACTACGAGCAGTACTTC. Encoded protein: CASRDKADYEQYF.

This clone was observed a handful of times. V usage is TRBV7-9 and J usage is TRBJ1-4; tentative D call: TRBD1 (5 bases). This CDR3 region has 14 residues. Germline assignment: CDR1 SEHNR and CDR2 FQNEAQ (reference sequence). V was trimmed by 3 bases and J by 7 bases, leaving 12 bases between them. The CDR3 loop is CASSLGPMGEKLFF. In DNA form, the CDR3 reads TGTGCCAGCAGCTTGGGGCCCATGGGTGAAAAACTGTTTTTT.

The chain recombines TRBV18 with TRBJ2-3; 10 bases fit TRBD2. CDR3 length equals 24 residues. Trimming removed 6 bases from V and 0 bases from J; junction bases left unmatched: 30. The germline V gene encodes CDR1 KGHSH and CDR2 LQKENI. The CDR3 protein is CASSRGRGETGGGLAAYSTDTQYF. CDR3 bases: TGTGCCAGCTCCAGGGGCCGGGGGGAGACTGGTGGCGGACTAGCGGCTTACAGCACAGATACGCAGTATTTT.

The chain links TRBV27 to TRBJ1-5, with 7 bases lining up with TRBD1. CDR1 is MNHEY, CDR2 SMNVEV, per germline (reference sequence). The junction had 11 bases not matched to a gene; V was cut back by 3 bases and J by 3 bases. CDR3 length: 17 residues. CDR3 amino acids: CASSLGVGGQINQPQHF. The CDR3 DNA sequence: TGTGCCAGCAGTTTGGGGGTTGGGGGACAGATCAATCAGCCCCAGCATTTT.

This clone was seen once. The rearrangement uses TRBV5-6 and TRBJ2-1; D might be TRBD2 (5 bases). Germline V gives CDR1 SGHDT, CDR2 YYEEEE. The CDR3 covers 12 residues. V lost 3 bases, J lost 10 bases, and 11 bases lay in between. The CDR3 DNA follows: TGTGCCAGCAGCTGGACCGGCGGGGAGCAGTTCTTC. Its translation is CASSWTGGEQFF.

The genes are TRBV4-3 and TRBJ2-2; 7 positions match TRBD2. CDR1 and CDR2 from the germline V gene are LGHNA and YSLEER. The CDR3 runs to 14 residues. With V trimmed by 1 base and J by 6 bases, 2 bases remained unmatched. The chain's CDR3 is CASSQGGRAGELFF. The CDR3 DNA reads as TGCGCCAGCAGCCAAGGGGGGAGGGCCGGGGAGCTGTTTTTT.

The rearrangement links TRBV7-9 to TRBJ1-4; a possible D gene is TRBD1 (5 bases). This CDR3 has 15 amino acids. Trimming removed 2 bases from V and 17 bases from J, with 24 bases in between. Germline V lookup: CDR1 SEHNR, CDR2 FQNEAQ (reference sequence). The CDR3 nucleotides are TGTGCCAGCAGCTTAACGGGGGAGGCTCGCTCGGCTCGTTTTTTT. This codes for CASSLTGEARSARFF.

The chain's CDR3 is CASSQDGTGGNYGYTF. The CDR3 DNA sequence: TGCGCCAGCAGCCAAGATGGGACAGGAGGTAACTATGGCTACACCTTC. The chain is built from TRBV4-3 and TRBJ1-2, with 8 bases that match TRBD1. The junction had 4 bases not matched to a gene; V was cut back by 0 bases and J by 1 base. This CDR3 is 16 amino acids long. Per germline, CDR1 LGHNA and CDR2 YSLEER.

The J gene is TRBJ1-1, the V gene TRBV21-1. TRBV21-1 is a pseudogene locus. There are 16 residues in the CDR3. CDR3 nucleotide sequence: TGTGCCAGCAGCAAAGAGGGGGGGGGCATGAACACTGAAGCTTTCTTT. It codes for CASSKEGGGMNTEAFF.

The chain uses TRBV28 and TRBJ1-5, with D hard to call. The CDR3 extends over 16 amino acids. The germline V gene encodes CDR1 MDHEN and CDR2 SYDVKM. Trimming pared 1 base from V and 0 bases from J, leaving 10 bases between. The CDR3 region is CASSLLGRNSNQPQHF. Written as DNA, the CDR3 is TGTGCCAGCAGTTTATTGGGGAGAAATAGCAATCAGCCCCAGCATTTT.

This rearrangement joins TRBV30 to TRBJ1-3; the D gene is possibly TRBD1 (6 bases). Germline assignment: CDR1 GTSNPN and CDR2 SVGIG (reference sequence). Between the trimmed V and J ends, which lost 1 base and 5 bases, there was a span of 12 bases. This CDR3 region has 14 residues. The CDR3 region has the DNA TGTGCCTGGAGTGGGGGCAGGGGACGAAACACCATATATTTT. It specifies CAWSGGRGRNTIYF.